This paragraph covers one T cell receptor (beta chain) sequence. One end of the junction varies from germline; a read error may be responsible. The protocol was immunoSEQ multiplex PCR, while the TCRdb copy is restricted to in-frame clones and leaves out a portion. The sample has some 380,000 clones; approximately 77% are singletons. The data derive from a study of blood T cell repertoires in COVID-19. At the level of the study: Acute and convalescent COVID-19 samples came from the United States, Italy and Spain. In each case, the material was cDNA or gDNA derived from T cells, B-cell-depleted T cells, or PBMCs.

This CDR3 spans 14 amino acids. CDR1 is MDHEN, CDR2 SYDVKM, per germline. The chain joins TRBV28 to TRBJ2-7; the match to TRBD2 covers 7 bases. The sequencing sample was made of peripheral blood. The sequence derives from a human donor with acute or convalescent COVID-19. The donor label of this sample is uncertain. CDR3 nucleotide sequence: TGTGCCAGCGGGGTACTAGCGTCCTCCCACGAGCAGTACTTC. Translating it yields CASGVLASSHEQYF. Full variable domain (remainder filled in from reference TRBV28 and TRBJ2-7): DVKVTQSSRYLVKRTGEKVFLECVQDMDHENMFWYRQDPGLGLRLIYFSYDVKMKEKGDIPEGYSVSREKKERFSLILESASTNQTSMYLCASGVLASSHEQYFGPGTRLTVT.